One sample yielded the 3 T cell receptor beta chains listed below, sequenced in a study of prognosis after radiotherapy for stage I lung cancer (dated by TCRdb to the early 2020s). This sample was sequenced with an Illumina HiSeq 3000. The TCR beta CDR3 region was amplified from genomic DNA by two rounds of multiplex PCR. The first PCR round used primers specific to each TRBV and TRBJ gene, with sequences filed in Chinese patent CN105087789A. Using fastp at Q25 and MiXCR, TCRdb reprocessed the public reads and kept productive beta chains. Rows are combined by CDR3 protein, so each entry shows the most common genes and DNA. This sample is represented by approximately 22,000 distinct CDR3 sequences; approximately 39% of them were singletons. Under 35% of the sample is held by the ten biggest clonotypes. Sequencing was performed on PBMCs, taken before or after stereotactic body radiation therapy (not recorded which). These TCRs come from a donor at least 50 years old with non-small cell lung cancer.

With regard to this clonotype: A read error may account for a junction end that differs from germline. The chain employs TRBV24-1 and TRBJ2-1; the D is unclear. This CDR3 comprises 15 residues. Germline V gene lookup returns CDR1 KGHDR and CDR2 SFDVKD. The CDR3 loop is CAASVTENPHNEQFF. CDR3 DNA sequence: TGTGCCGCCAGTGTCACAGAAAACCCACACAATGAGCAGTTCTTC.

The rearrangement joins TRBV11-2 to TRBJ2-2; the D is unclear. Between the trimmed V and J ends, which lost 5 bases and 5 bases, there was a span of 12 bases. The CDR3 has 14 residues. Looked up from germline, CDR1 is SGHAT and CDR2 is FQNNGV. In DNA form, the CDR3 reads TGTGCCAGCAGCCCCATCGCTAGAACCGGGGAGCTGTTTTTT. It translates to CASSPIARTGELFF.

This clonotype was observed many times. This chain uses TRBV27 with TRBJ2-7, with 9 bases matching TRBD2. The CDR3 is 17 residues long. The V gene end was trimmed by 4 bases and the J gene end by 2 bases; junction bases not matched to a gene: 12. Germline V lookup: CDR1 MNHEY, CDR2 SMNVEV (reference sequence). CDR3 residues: CASSYGRPGLAPYEQYF. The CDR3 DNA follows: TGTGCCAGCAGTTACGGACGACCGGGACTAGCCCCCTACGAGCAGTACTTC.